A selection of T cell receptor beta chains follows, all from one sample in a study of blood T cell repertoires in COVID-19. Here immunoSEQ multiplex PCR was the method, and the copy in TCRdb shows in-frame clones only, minus some. Of about 170,000 clones listed, 80% to 85% are singletons. The specimen was peripheral blood. The receptors originated from a human donor with acute or convalescent COVID-19. The donor label of this sample is uncertain. Both conserved end residues are trimmed from each CDR3. The D gene is left open where the match is weak. Clone sizes are given selectively: once, few, many, or a class where the clone is expanded.

abundance	v_gene	d_gene	j_gene	CDR3aa
-	TRBV4-1	-	TRBJ1-4	ASSQDRERILLNEKLF
-	TRBV3-1/TRBV3-2	-	TRBJ1-2	ASSRGGSIINYGYT
-	TRBV5-1	TRBD2	TRBJ2-5	ASSVLTSGDGETQY
-	TRBV7-2	-	TRBJ1-2	ASSLRRAGYGYT
-	TRBV6-5	TRBD2	TRBJ2-5	ASRQAGGGETQY
-	TRBV19	-	TRBJ1-4	ASSIGGTQAKKLF
-	TRBV11-2	TRBD2	TRBJ2-2	ASISGASGITGELF
-	TRBV12-3/TRBV12-4	TRBD1	TRBJ1-1	ASSGRGPLEF
-	TRBV7-9	TRBD1	TRBJ1-6	ASSSQGARNSPLH
-	TRBV7-2	TRBD2	TRBJ2-5	ASSLGVAGETQY
-	TRBV5-1	TRBD2	TRBJ2-7	ASRPGLAGGPNYEQY
-	TRBV18	-	TRBJ1-3	ASSPRREEHGNTIY
-	TRBV7-8	TRBD1	TRBJ1-5	ASSLEGGQENQPQH
once	TRBV19	-	TRBJ2-1	ASSIDLREQF
-	TRBV6-4	-	TRBJ2-2	ASSDREGINAGELF
-	TRBV6-1	-	TRBJ1-6	ASSDDGTFYNSPLH
-	TRBV28	-	TRBJ2-7	ASSLGENSYEQY
-	TRBV4-1	-	TRBJ1-2	ASSSGYADYGYT
-	TRBV5-3	TRBD1	TRBJ1-3	ARSTPGQGAGNTIY
-	TRBV6-5	-	TRBJ2-7	ASSYSQGYEQY
few	TRBV28	-	TRBJ1-2	ASSLGGANYGYT
many	TRBV2	-	TRBJ2-1	ASSEGFLARNEQF
-	TRBV10-2	-	TRBJ2-1	ASTNTEDEQF
once	TRBV3-1/TRBV3-2	TRBD2	TRBJ2-2	ASSQDRRLAGVATGELF
-	TRBV19	-	TRBJ2-5	ASSMRARPGYRSAGETQY
-	TRBV9	-	TRBJ2-3	ASNRGGLTDTQY